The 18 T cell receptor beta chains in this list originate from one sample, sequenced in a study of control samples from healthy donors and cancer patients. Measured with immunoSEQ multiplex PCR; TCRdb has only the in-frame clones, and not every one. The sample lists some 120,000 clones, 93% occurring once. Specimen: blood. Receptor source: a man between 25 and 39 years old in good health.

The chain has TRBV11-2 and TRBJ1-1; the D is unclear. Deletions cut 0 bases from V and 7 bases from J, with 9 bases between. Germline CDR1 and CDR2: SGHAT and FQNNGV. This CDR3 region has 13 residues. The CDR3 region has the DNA TGTGCCAGCAGCTTAGATCTTAGAGGTGAAGCTTTCTTT. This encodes CASSLDLRGEAFF. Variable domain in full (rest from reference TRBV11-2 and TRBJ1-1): EAGVAQSPRYKIIEKRQSVAFWCNPISGHATLYWYQQILGQGPKLLIQFQNNGVVDDSQLPKDRFSAERLKGVDSTLKIQPAKLEDSAVYLCASSLDLRGEAFFGQGTRLTVV.

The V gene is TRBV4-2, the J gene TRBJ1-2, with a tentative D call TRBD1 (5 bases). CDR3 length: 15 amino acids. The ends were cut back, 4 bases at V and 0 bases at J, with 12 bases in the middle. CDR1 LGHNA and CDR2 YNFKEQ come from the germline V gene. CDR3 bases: TGTGCCAGCAGCCCTCGGGGCGGTGCTAACTATGGCTACACCTTC. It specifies CASSPRGGANYGYTF.

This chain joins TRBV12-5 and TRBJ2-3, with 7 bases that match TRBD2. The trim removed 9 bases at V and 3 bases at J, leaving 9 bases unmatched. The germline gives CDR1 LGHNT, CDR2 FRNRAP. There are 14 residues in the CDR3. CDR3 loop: CARYSSRETDTQYF. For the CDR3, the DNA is TGTGCTAGGTACTCTTCGCGGGAGACAGATACGCAGTATTTT. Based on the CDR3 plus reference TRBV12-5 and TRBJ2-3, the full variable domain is DARVTQTPRHKVTEMGQEVTMRCQPILGHNTVFWYRQTMMQGLELLAYFRNRAPLDDSGMPKDRFSAEMPDATLATLKIQPSEPRDSAVYFCARYSSRETDTQYFGPGTRLTVL.

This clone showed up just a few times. The CDR3 region is CASSPGGIEAFF. Written as DNA, the CDR3 is TGTGCCAGTAGTCCAGGGGGAATTGAAGCTTTCTTT. The rearrangement joins TRBV19 to TRBJ1-1, with TRBD1 matching over 7 bases. This CDR3 comprises 12 residues. The germline V gene has CDR1 LNHDA and CDR2 SQIVND (reference sequence). V trimming: 5 bases; J trimming: 7 bases; junction bases outside the gene matches: 4.

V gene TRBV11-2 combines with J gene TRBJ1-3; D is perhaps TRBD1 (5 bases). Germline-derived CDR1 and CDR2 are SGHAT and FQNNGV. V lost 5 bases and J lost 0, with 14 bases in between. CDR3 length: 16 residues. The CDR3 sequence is CASSPSRQPSGNTIYF. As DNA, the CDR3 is TGTGCCAGCAGCCCCTCGAGACAGCCCTCTGGAAACACCATATATTTT.

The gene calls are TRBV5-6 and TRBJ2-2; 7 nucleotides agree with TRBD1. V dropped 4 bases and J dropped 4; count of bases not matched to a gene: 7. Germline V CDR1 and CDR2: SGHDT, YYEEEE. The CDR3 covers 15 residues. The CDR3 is CASSPTGAGTGELFF. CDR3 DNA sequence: TGTGCCAGCAGCCCTACAGGGGCGGGCACCGGGGAGCTGTTTTTT.

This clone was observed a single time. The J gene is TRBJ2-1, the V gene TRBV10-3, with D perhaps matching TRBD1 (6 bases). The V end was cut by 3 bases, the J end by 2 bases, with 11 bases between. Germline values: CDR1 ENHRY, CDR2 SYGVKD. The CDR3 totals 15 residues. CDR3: CAISDPGVTYNEQFF. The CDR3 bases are TGTGCCATCAGTGACCCAGGGGTTACCTACAATGAGCAGTTCTTC.

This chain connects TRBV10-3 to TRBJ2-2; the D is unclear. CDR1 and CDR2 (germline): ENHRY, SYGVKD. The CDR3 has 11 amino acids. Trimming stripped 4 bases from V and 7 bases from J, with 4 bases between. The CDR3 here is CAISGNGELFF. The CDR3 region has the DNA TGTGCCATCAGTGGAAACGGGGAGCTGTTTTTT.

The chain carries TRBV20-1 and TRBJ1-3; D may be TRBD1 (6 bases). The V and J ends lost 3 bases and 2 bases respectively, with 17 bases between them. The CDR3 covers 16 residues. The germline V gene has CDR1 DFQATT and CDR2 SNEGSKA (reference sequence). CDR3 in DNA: TGCAGTGCTAGTCTCCCAGGGGTGCGTCCTGGAAACACCATATATTTT. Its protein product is CSASLPGVRPGNTIYF.

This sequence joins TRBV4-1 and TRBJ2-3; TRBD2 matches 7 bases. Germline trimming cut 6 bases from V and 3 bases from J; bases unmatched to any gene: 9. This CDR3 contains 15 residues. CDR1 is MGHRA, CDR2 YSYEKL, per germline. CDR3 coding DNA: TGCGCCAGCAGTCTCGAGCGGGGAGGAACAGATACGCAGTATTTT. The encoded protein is CASSLERGGTDTQYF.

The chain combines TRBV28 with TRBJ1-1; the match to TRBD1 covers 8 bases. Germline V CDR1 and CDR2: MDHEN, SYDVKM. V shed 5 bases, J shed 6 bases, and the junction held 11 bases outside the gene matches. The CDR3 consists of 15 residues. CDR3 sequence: CASSPTGQGGSEAFF. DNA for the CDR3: TGTGCCAGCAGTCCTACTGGACAGGGAGGGTCTGAAGCTTTCTTT.

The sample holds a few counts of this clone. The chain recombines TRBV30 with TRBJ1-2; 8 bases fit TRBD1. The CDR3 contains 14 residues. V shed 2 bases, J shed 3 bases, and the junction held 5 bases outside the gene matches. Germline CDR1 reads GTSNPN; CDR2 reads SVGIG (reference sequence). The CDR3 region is CAWSQTGAYYGYTF. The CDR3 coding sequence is TGTGCCTGGAGTCAGACAGGGGCGTACTATGGCTACACCTTC.

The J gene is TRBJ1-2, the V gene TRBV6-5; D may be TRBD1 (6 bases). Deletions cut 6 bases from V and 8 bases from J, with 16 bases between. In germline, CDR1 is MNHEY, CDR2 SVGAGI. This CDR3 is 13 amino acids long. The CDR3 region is CASRIQGSGGYTF. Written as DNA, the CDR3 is TGTGCCAGCAGGATCCAGGGGTCGGGCGGCTACACCTTC.

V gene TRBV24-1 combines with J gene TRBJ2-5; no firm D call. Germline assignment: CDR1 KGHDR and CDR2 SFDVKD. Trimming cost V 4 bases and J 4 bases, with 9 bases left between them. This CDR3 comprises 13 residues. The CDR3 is CATSDKARETQYF. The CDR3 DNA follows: TGTGCCACCAGTGACAAAGCAAGAGAGACCCAGTACTTC.

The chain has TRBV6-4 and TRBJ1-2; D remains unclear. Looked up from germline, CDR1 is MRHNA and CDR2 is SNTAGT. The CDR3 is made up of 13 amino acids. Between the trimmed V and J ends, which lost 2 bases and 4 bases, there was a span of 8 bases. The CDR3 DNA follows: TGTGCCAGCAGTGACGGCAGTATCTATGGCTACACCTTC. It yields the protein CASSDGSIYGYTF.

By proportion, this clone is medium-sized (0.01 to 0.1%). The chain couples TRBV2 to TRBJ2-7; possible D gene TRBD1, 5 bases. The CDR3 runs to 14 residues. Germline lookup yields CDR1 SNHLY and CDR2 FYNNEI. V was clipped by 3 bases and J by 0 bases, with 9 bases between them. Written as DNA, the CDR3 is TGTGCCAGCAGTGAGGCAGGGTCCTCCTACGAGCAGTACTTC. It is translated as CASSEAGSSYEQYF.

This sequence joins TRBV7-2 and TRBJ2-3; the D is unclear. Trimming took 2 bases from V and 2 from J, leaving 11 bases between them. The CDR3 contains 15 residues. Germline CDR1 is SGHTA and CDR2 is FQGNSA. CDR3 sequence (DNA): TGTGCCAGCAGCTTACGTAGTCCTAACACAGATACGCAGTATTTT. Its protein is CASSLRSPNTDTQYF. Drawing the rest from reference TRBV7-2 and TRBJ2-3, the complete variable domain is GAGVSQSPSNKVTEKGKDVELRCDPISGHTALYWYRQSLGQGLEFLIYFQGNSAPDKSGLPSDRFSAERTGGSVSTLTIQRTQQEDSAVYLCASSLRSPNTDTQYFGPGTRLTVL.

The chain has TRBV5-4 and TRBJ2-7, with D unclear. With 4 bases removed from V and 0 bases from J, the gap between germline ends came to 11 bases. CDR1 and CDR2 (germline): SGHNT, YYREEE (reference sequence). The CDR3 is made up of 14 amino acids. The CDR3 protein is CASSPVRNSYEQYF. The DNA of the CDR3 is TGTGCCAGCAGCCCCGTCCGGAACTCCTACGAGCAGTACTTC.